This T cell receptor (beta chain) derives from a study of blood T cell repertoires in COVID-19. Study background: PBMCs, B-cell-depleted T cells, or T cells provided the cDNA or gDNA that made up the material.

Source study methods: The authors estimated nucleated cell counts from reference gene primer amplification. Assay used: immunoSEQ multiplex PCR; TCRdb lists only in-frame clones, some missing. The DNA was the basis for D and trimming; V, J and clone size are from that table. This sample has about 35,000 clones, with 85% to 90% found just once. This CDR3 comprises 14 residues. The V gene's germline CDR1 is MNHNS and CDR2 SASEGT. Between the trimmed V and J ends, which lost 3 bases and 6 bases, there was a span of 11 bases. The TCR sequence derives from a man aged 55 to 70 with active or convalescent COVID-19. The sequencing sample was made of peripheral blood. This rearrangement joins TRBV6-1 to TRBJ1-4; no clear D. The CDR3 region has the DNA TGTGCCAGCAGTGAGCAGAAGATGGATGAAAAACTGTTTTTT. Translation: CASSEQKMDEKLFF.